This T cell receptor beta chain was sequenced for a study of molecular identifiers for immune sequencing clone quantification (dated by TCRdb to the late 2010s). Some background on the complete study: For a replicate experiment, the RNA from either 20,000 or 100,000 naive CD8 T cells was divided into five aliquots, and four of those aliquots went on to sequencing. This methods study benchmarked molecular-identifier clustering-based TCR repertoire sequencing (MIDCIRS) and TCR RNA copy counting, using CD8 T cells to do so. Broad study findings and their caveats: Modeling estimated 2.5 to 3.5 recovered TCR RNA copies per cell, compared with about ten by digital PCR, which implies 30% to 35% capture efficiency. When barcode sub-clustering was not used, chimeric consensus sequences inflated TCR diversity, with chimeras reaching as high as 47%. In CMV-specific effector cells, clones with more than 20 RNA copies accounted for over 97% of molecules, whereas in naive cells such clones accounted for under 1%. Spiked-in Jurkat TCR RNA equal to a single cell's worth was reported to be detectable even within 1,100,000 naive CD8 T cells. The naive libraries included spiked-in Jurkat TCR RNA (10 copies' worth), and this Jurkat TCR RNA is not part of the donor repertoire. Identical TCR molecules sharing a barcode could cause highly expanded clone sizes to be underestimated.

Naive CD8 T cell libraries were made from about 20,000 to 1,000,000 sorted cells using 10%, 30% or 50% of purified RNA. On a BD FACSAria II, naive CD8 T cells were FACS-sorted as CD8+CD4-CCR7+CD45RA+ and collected into RLT Plus buffer. Ten to eleven TCR copies' worth of Jurkat RNA were spiked into roughly 19,000-1,000,000 naive CD8 T cell samples to test detection sensitivity. Enrichment of CD8 T cells was done with RosetteSep CD8+ T Cell Enrichment Cocktail plus Ficoll-Paque, and ACK red cell lysis came afterward. This clonotype turned up a few times. The target of this receptor is not known. No base-level quality is on record; no much larger clone is a single base apart. From cysteine to phenylalanine, the CDR3 is 13 amino acids long. Only the CDR3 portion is preserved as DNA: 39 bases, with reading frame beginning at the first base. V is clipped by 1 base and J by 7 bases, and the sequence between their germline boundaries is 8 bases long. CDR1 is given as LGHNA and CDR2 as YNFKEQ, both from the germline V gene.

Library prep was done by PCR. Sequenced using an Illumina HiSeq 4000. Bulk TCR libraries were generated as previously described, with the TCR primers listed in Table S5 used. Purification of total RNA was performed with the Qiagen AllPrep DNA/RNA kit. Reads from multiple sequencing runs of the same library were pooled before analysis. The source study handled its data this way. Reads were retained only if an exact TCR constant sequence was present, and the retained reads were trimmed to 150 nt and grouped according to their 12-nt molecular barcodes. Reads in each barcode group were sub-clustered using a 15% Levenshtein threshold, and a quality-weighted consensus sequence was built for each RNA molecule. Non-functional sequences were excluded, and lower-count sequences lying one edit away from another sequence were also excluded. On the basis of fitting two negative binomial distributions, barcode sub-clusters with fewer than 20% of the maximum read count were discarded. Clones were called with MiXCR by TCRdb after fastp trimmed the public reads at Q25, and only in-frame beta chains were retained. A single entry per CDR3 protein holds the most common genes and DNA from its merged rows. TCRdb, rather than the study authors, made the V and J calls. This sample is represented by about 68,000 distinct CDR3 sequences; around 18% of them were singletons. The ten largest clones represent nearly 1.5% of the sample.

Sequencing was done on a sample of naive CD8+ T cells from blood, with Jurkat cell RNA spiked in. The cell subset or site label, read with the paper, signifies: FACS-sorted CD8+CD4-CCR7+CD45RA+ naive T cells. The rearrangement combines TRBV4-2 with TRBJ2-4; matching of 6 bases hints at TRBD2 as the D gene. The sequence came from a human donor in good health. Some libraries in this study had Jurkat cell RNA spiked in. In nucleotides, the sequence is TGTGCCAGCAGCCAAGCGGGGGATAACATTCAGTACTTC. It translates to CASSQAGDNIQYF.